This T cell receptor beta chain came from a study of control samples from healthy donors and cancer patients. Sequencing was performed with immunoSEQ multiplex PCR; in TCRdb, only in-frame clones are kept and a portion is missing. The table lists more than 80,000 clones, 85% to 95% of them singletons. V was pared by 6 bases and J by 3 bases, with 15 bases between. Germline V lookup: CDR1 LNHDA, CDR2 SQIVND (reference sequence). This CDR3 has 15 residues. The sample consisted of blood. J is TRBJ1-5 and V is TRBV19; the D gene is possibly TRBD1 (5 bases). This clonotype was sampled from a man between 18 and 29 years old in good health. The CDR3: CASSQWDGNNQPQHF. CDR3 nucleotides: TGTGCCAGTAGCCAGTGGGACGGCAACAATCAGCCCCAGCATTTT.